The 8 T cell receptor beta chains presented below share a single source sample, sequenced in a study of blood T cell repertoires in COVID-19 (dated by TCRdb to 2019 to 2021). The protocol used for the library was the immunoSEQ multiplex PCR assay. Entries here come from immuneACCESS through TCRdb and include only in-frame sequences with V and J called. Some clones fail to appear in such tables; in the studies checked, an unresolved V gene covers under half of the shortfall, and the cause of the remainder is unknown. The sample yields some 250,000 clones; approximately 84% were counted once. Of the sample, more than 2.5% falls within the top ten clones. The material sequenced was peripheral blood. All receptors come from a woman aged 25 to 39 who had recovered from COVID-19.

J is TRBJ1-1 and V is TRBV27; the match to TRBD1 covers 8 bases. Germline V gene sequence: CDR1 MNHEY, CDR2 SMNVEV (reference sequence). V was clipped by 9 bases and J by 5 bases; unmatched bases: 17. CDR3 length equals 16 residues. The chain's CDR3 is CASRSWVGTGGTEAFF. The CDR3 bases are TGTGCCAGTCGAAGTTGGGTCGGGACAGGAGGTACTGAAGCTTTCTTT.

The chain is built from TRBV28 and TRBJ1-5, with unresolved D. There are 16 residues in the CDR3. V lost 8 bases, J lost 2 bases, and 19 bases lay in between. Germline CDR1 reads MDHEN; CDR2 reads SYDVKM. CDR3 loop: CASFPTILSGNQPQHF. In DNA form, the CDR3 reads TGTGCCAGCTTTCCAACAATCTTAAGTGGCAATCAGCCCCAGCATTTT. The whole variable domain, remainder taken from reference TRBV28 and TRBJ1-5, is DVKVTQSSRYLVKRTGEKVFLECVQDMDHENMFWYRQDPGLGLRLIYFSYDVKMKEKGDIPEGYSVSREKKERFSLILESASTNQTSMYLCASFPTILSGNQPQHFGDGTRLSIL.

The chain uses TRBV7-9 and TRBJ2-7, with D perhaps matching TRBD1 (6 bases). Germline V gene sequence: CDR1 SEHNR, CDR2 FQNEAQ (reference sequence). This CDR3 region has 13 residues. The germline V and J ends were trimmed by 1 base and 5 bases, with 9 bases remaining between them. Written as DNA, the CDR3 is TGTGCCAGCAGCTTAGACAGGGCCCACGAGCAGTACTTC. Residues: CASSLDRAHEQYF.

V usage is TRBV7-2 and J usage is TRBJ2-7; TRBD1 matches at 8 bases. Germline CDR1 reads SGHTA; CDR2 reads FQGNSA. The V segment lost 6 bases and the J segment 4 bases; nucleotides outside the gene matches: 8. CDR3 size: 14 residues. The CDR3 loop is CASRAGGARYEQYF. In nucleotides, the CDR3 is TGTGCCAGCAGGGCAGGGGGCGCTCGGTACGAGCAGTACTTC.

This clone was detected only once. The rearrangement links TRBV2 to TRBJ2-5, with a possible D match to TRBD1 (5 bases). Trimming took off 4 bases at V and 5 bases at J, with 17 bases between the two ends. The CDR3 length is 15 residues. CDR1 is SNHLY and CDR2 is FYNNEI in the germline V gene. DNA of the CDR3: TGTGCCAGCAGTGCAGACCGAGCAGGGTGGGAGACCCAGTACTTC. Its protein product is CASSADRAGWETQYF.

To note about this clone: One end of the junction is discordant with germline, which a read error may explain. This chain joins TRBV2 and TRBJ2-1; the match to TRBD2 covers 12 bases. This CDR3 is built from 15 residues. CDR1 and CDR2 from the germline V gene are SNHLY and FYNNEI. CDR3 protein: CVSSGLAGRYNEQFF. The CDR3 DNA sequence: TGTGTCAGCAGTGGACTAGCGGGGAGATACAATGAGCAGTTCTTC.

V and J are TRBV6-5 and TRBJ1-5, with 10 bases matching TRBD1. CDR1 is MNHEY and CDR2 is SVGAGI in the germline V gene. The CDR3 loop spans 15 amino acids. V lost 6 bases, J lost 3 bases, and 5 bases stayed unmatched. The CDR3 nucleotides are TGTGCCAGCAGCCGGGACAGGGGAGACAATCAGCCCCAGCATTTT. Its translation: CASSRDRGDNQPQHF.

The genes are TRBV10-3 and TRBJ1-1, with D tentatively TRBD1 (5 bases). The CDR3 is 12 amino acids. Trimming removed 2 bases from V and 11 bases from J, with 12 bases in between. CDR1 is ENHRY, CDR2 SYGVKD, per germline. The CDR3 region is CAISEGPGEAFF. The CDR3 DNA sequence: TGTGCCATCAGTGAGGGTCCGGGGGAGGCTTTCTTT.